One T cell receptor beta chain is described in this entry. Its antigen is still unknown. This same CDR3 is encoded by further DNA sequences in the sample. Trimming removed 4 bases from V and 2 bases from J; junction bases left unmatched: 2. The CDR3 length is 13 residues. The germline CDR1 and CDR2 sequences are SGHRS and YFSETQ. Profiling relied on immunoSEQ multiplex PCR, and the TCRdb table lists in-frame clones only, not all of them. The sample includes some 120,000 clones, 88% of them seen just once. This entry comes from a study of radiation and T cells in renal cell carcinoma. Study outcomes and limitations: Baseline intratumoral clonotype presence is unknown without pretreatment biopsies. Top tumor clonotypes rose in blood 2 weeks post-radiation, then contracted.

Time point reported: blood 2 weeks post-SBRT. Described treatment: 15 Gy SBRT to primary tumor, nephrectomy 4 weeks later. Serial blood draws occurred at baseline and 2 and 4 weeks post-SBRT. The patient's renal cell carcinoma had clear cell pathology. V usage is TRBV5-1 and J usage is TRBJ2-5; 7 nucleotides agree with TRBD2. This clonotype was obtained from a woman between 65 and 79 years old with renal cell carcinoma. Specimen: blood, collected from a patient whose treatment included radiotherapy and nephrectomy. The CDR3 nucleotides are TGCGCCAGCAGCCTCGGGGGGCAAGAGACCCAGTACTTC. This sequence encodes CASSLGGQETQYF.